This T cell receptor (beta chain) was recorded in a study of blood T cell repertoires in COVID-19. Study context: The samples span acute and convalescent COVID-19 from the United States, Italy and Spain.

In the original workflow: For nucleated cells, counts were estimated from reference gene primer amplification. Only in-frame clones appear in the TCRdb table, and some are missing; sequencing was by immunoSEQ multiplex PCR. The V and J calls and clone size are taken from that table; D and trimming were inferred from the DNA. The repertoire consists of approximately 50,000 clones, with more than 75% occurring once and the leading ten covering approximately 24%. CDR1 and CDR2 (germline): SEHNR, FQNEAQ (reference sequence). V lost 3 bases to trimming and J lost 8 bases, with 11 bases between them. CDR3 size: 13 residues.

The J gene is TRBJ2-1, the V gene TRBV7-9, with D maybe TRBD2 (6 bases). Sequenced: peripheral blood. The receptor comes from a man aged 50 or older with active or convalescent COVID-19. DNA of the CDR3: TGTGCCAGCAGCTTCTCCGGGGAGGATGAGCAGTTCTTC. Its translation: CASSFSGEDEQFF.